This T cell receptor (beta chain) was recorded in a study of OX40 agonist ivuxolimab in advanced cancers. As for the study in general: Every 2 weeks, ivuxolimab was infused into the patients intravenously at between 0.01 and 10 mg/kg. Roughly two fifths of patients had received prior checkpoint inhibitor therapy.

The method was immunoSEQ multiplex PCR; TCRdb's version includes in-frame clones alone and lacks a portion of them. This sample has 50,000 to 75,000 clones, with more than 80% found just once. V was pared by 5 bases and J by 2 bases, with 11 bases between. Germline V gene sequence: CDR1 SGHRS, CDR2 YFSETQ. The length of the CDR3 is 14 residues. Autoimmune disease history or systemic immunosuppression led to patients being barred. The sample was CD4+ or CD8+ T cells sorted from blood, taken in a trial of the OX40 agonist ivuxolimab. This chain joins TRBV5-1 and TRBJ2-1; a weak D match, TRBD2 (6 bases). The receptor comes from an adult with an advanced solid tumor such as melanoma, head and neck, liver or kidney cancer. CDR3 region: CASRRELAYNEQFF. The CDR3 bases are TGCGCCAGCAGGCGGGAACTAGCCTACAATGAGCAGTTCTTC.